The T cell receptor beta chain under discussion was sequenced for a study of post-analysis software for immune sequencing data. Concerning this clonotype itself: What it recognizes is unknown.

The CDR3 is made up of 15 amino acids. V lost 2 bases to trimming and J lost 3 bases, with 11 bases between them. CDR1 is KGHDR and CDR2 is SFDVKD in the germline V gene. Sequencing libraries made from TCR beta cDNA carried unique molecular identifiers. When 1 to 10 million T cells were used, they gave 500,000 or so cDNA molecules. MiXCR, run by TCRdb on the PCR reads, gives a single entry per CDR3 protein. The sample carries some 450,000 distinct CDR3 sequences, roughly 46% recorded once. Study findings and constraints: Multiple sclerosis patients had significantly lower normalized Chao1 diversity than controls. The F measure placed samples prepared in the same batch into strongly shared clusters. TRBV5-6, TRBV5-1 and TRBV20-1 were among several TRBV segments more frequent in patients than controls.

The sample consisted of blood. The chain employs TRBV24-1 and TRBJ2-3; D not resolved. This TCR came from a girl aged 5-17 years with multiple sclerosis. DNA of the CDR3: TGTGCCACCAGTGATTCTAGGCCCCTGACAGATACGCAGTATTTT. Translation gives CATSDSRPLTDTQYF.